Below, 17 T cell receptor beta chains from the same sample are listed, as sequenced in a study of blood T cell repertoires in COVID-19. Sequencing used immunoSEQ multiplex PCR; TCRdb keeps in-frame clones, though not all of them. The sample has 190,000 or so clones; roughly nine tenths are singletons. The sample consisted of PBMCs or T cells enriched from blood (not recorded which). These receptors came from a woman between 18 and 29 years old who had recovered from COVID-19.

This clone showed up many times. The rearrangement links TRBV14 to TRBJ2-7; tentatively, D is TRBD2 (5 bases). Trimming took off 4 bases at V and 7 bases at J, with 14 bases between the two ends. CDR1 is SGHDN, CDR2 FVKESK, per germline. The CDR3 covers 13 residues. The CDR3 protein is CASSLRTSGEQYF. Written as DNA, the CDR3 is TGTGCCAGCAGCCTGCGGACTTCTGGAGAGCAGTACTTC.

The V and J genes are TRBV3-1 (or the pseudogene TRBV3-2) and TRBJ2-2; maybe TRBD2 (5 bases). CDR1 and CDR2 (germline): LGHDT, YNNKEL (reference sequence). V lost 1 base and J lost 0, with 9 bases in between. This CDR3 region has 16 residues. The CDR3 sequence: CASSQVGRSNTGELFF. CDR3 nucleotide sequence: TGTGCCAGCAGCCAAGTGGGGAGATCGAACACCGGGGAGCTGTTTTTT.

This rearrangement joins TRBV5-4 to TRBJ2-5; no clear D. CDR1 and CDR2 from the germline V gene are SGHNT and YYREEE (reference sequence). The V end lost 2 bases, the J end lost 3 bases, and 8 bases lay between the germline ends. The CDR3 has 13 amino acids. CDR3 DNA sequence: TGTGCCAGCAGCTTCACTACTGAAGAGACCCAGTACTTC. Amino acid sequence: CASSFTTEETQYF.

The V and J genes are TRBV6-5 and TRBJ2-2, with D perhaps matching TRBD2 (5 bases). Trimming cost V 10 bases and J 0 bases, with 12 bases left between them. The CDR3 length is 14 residues. Germline CDR1 MNHEY, CDR2 SVGAGI. The CDR3 here is CATNRLSNTGELFF. The CDR3 DNA is TGTGCCACTAACAGACTATCGAACACCGGGGAGCTGTTTTTT.

The chain joins TRBV2 to TRBJ1-6; 7 nucleotides align to TRBD1. J was trimmed by 10 bases and V by 1 base; bases with no gene match: 4. This CDR3 comprises 14 residues. The germline gives CDR1 SNHLY, CDR2 FYNNEI. The CDR3 coding sequence is TGTGCCAGCAGTGAAGTAGGGGGCTTATCACCCCTCCACTTT. Amino acids: CASSEVGGLSPLHF.

The chain is built from TRBV19 and TRBJ1-2; a weak D match, TRBD1 (6 bases). Trimming left V 11 bases short and J 8 bases short, with 9 bases between. The germline V gene encodes CDR1 LNHDA and CDR2 SQIVND (reference sequence). This CDR3 comprises 9 residues. The CDR3 bases are TGTGCCTCTGGACAGGGCTACACCTTC. This translates into CASGQGYTF.

The rearrangement uses TRBV30 and TRBJ2-7; TRBD1 agrees at 9 bases. The CDR3 contains 17 residues. Trimming removed 8 bases from V and 6 bases from J; junction bases left unmatched: 23. The germline gives CDR1 GTSNPN, CDR2 SVGIG (reference sequence). CDR3 residues: CASDIPKGQGKGVEQYF. The CDR3 DNA follows: TGTGCCAGCGACATCCCCAAGGGACAGGGAAAAGGGGTCGAGCAGTACTTC.

The rearrangement joins TRBV4-2 to TRBJ2-3; TRBD2 aligns across 9 bases. V lost 0 bases to trimming and J lost 3 bases; unmatched junction nucleotides: 4. The germline V gene has CDR1 LGHNA and CDR2 YNFKEQ. This CDR3 spans 16 amino acids. The CDR3 is CASSQDAGGHTDTQYF. CDR3 nucleotides: TGTGCCAGCAGCCAAGACGCGGGGGGGCATACAGATACGCAGTATTTT.

Details on this clone: The junction departs from the called germline gene at one end, perhaps through a read error. The chain uses TRBV29-1 and TRBJ1-2, with TRBD1 as a possible D gene (5 bases). Germline V gives CDR1 SQVTM, CDR2 ANQGSEA. This CDR3 contains 13 residues. The CDR3, as DNA: TGCAGCGTCGCTTCCCGACAGTCCCTGGAGTTCGCCTTC. Translation: CSVASRQSLEFAF.

The rearrangement joins TRBV12-5 to TRBJ2-3, with D possibly being TRBD2 (6 bases). Germline CDR1 reads LGHNT; CDR2 reads FRNRAP. Trimming removed 3 bases at V and 2 bases at J, with 12 bases between. The CDR3 is made up of 15 amino acids. The CDR3 sequence is CASGFEGLPTDTQYF. The CDR3 DNA is TGTGCTAGTGGTTTTGAGGGACTCCCCACAGATACGCAGTATTTT.

This chain joins TRBV11-2 and TRBJ1-2; possible D gene TRBD1, 6 bases. The CDR3 loop spans 14 amino acids. Germline CDR1 is SGHAT and CDR2 is FQNNGV. Trimming removed 1 base from V and 3 bases from J, with 9 bases in between. The CDR3 DNA reads TGTGCCAGCAGCTTAGGTCGGACAGACTATGGCTACACCTTC. It encodes CASSLGRTDYGYTF.

This clone was seen more than once but under ten times. The chain uses TRBV6-6 and TRBJ2-3; tentatively, D is TRBD2 (5 bases). The CDR3 sequence is 15 residues long. Germline lookup yields CDR1 MNHNY and CDR2 SVGAGI (reference sequence). With 5 bases removed from V and 2 bases from J, the gap between germline ends came to 14 bases. The CDR3 DNA sequence: TGTGCCAGCAGTCCCGGGGTGAGGGTCACAGATACGCAGTATTTT. The encoded protein is CASSPGVRVTDTQYF.

The chain carries TRBV6-6 and TRBJ2-3, with 9 bases aligning to TRBD2. Germline trimming cut 4 bases from V and 6 bases from J; bases unmatched to any gene: 5. Germline V lookup: CDR1 MNHNY, CDR2 SVGAGI (reference sequence). The CDR3 covers 14 residues. CDR3 nucleotides: TGTGCCAGCAGTTGGACTAGCGTCGGGGATACGCAGTATTTT. Protein: CASSWTSVGDTQYF.

CDR3 residues: CATLQGASSPLHF. The DNA of the CDR3 is TGTGCCACCCTCCAGGGGGCCAGTTCACCCCTCCACTTT. The chain is built from TRBV10-3 and TRBJ1-6; TRBD1 aligns across 8 bases. Trimming at V came to 10 bases and at J to 9 bases, leaving 8 bases not matched to a gene. CDR1 is ENHRY and CDR2 is SYGVKD in the germline V gene. The CDR3 has 13 amino acids.

The genes are TRBV28 and TRBJ1-1; D may be TRBD1 (5 bases). CDR1 and CDR2 from the germline V gene are MDHEN and SYDVKM. V was shortened by 6 bases and J by 2 bases, with 10 bases between the two germline ends. The CDR3 runs to 13 residues. CDR3 region: CASSRTGNTEAFF. The CDR3 DNA is TGTGCCAGCAGCCGTACAGGAAACACTGAAGCTTTCTTT.

This chain connects TRBV11-2 to TRBJ2-5, with D possibly TRBD1 on 5 matching bases. V lost 2 bases and J 2 bases, leaving 12 bases between the germline ends. Germline values: CDR1 SGHAT, CDR2 FQNNGV. CDR3 length: 15 residues. The CDR3 DNA follows: TGTGCCAGCAGCTTACACACGACAGTTCAAGAGACCCAGTACTTC. It yields the protein CASSLHTTVQETQYF.

The rearrangement uses TRBV7-9 and TRBJ1-2; weak D call: TRBD1 (5 bases). Germline V gives CDR1 SEHNR, CDR2 FQNEAQ (reference sequence). The CDR3 length is 17 residues. V lost 2 bases and J 4 bases, leaving 20 bases between the germline ends. CDR3 amino acids: CASSLSPGRDGSYGYTF. The CDR3 nucleotides are TGTGCCAGCAGCTTATCCCCAGGGAGGGACGGAAGCTATGGCTACACCTTC.